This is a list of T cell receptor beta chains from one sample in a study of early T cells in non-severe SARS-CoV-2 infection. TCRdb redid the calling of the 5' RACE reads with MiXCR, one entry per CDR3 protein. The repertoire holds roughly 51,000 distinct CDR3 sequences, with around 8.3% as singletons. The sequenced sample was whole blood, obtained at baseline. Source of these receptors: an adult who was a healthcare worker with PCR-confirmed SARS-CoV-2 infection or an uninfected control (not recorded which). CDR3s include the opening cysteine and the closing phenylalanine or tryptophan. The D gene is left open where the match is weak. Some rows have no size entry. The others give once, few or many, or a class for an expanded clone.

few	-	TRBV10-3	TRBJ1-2	CAISDPGGPSNYGYTF	TGTGCCATCAGTGACCCAGGCGGACCGTCCAACTATGGCTACACCTTC
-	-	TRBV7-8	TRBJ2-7	CASSLGRRARSSYEQYF	TGTGCCAGCAGCTTAGGGCGCCGGGCCAGAAGCTCCTACGAGCAGTACTTC
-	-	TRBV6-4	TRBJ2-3	CASSHRAGEQDTQYF	TGTGCCAGCTCGCATCGGGCAGGGGAGCAAGATACGCAGTATTTT
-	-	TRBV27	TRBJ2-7	CASSRGDYEQYF	TGTGCCAGCAGTAGAGGGGATTACGAGCAGTACTTC
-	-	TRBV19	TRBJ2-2	CASIPGPLPTGELFF	TGTGCCAGTATACCCGGTCCTCTCCCCACCGGGGAGCTGTTTTTT
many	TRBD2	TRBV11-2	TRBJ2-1	CASSFPSGRSGNEQFF	TGTGCCAGCAGCTTCCCTAGCGGGAGATCTGGCAATGAGCAGTTCTTC
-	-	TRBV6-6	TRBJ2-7	CASGGERGEQYF	TGTGCCAGTGGAGGGGAAAGGGGGGAGCAGTACTTC
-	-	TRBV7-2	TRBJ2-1	CASSAMGNYNEQFF	TGTGCCAGCAGCGCAATGGGAAACTACAATGAGCAGTTCTTC
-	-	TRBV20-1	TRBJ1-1	CSAEGNTEAFF	TGCAGTGCGGAGGGGAACACTGAAGCTTTCTTT
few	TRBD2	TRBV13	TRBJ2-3	CASRTAGRSTDTQYF	TGTGCCAGCCGTACAGCGGGAAGGAGCACAGATACGCAGTATTTT
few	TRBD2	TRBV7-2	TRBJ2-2	CASSPSLGEGRPGELFF	TGTGCCAGCAGCCCGTCCTTGGGGGAGGGCCGCCCCGGGGAGCTGTTTTTT
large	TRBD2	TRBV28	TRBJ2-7	CASSLTASGDAYEQYF	TGTGCCAGCAGTTTAACGGCTAGCGGAGACGCCTACGAGCAGTACTTC
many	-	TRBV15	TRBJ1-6	CATSRDRSPLHF	TGTGCCACCAGCAGAGACCGGTCACCCCTCCACTTT
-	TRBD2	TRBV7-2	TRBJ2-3	CASSSGTSVDTQYF	TGTGCCAGCAGCTCCGGGACTAGCGTAGATACGCAGTATTTT
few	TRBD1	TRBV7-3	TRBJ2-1	CASSLRGPGSEQFF	TGTGCCAGCAGCTTGAGGGGGCCAGGGAGTGAGCAGTTCTTC
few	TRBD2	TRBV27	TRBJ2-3	CASSLPAGAQYF	TGTGCCAGCAGTTTACCCGCGGGAGCGCAGTATTTT
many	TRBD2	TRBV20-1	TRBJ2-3	CSATVAGPYTQYF	TGCAGTGCTACAGTAGCGGGACCTTATACGCAGTATTTT
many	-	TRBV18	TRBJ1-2	CASSPTRIYGYTF	TGTGCCAGCTCACCTACCCGCATATATGGCTACACCTTC
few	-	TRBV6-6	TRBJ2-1	CASSRPNNEQFF	TGTGCCAGCAGTCGCCCGAACAATGAGCAGTTCTTC
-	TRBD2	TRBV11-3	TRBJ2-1	CASSLSLAGVNEQFF	TGTGCCAGCAGCTTATCCCTAGCGGGAGTGAATGAGCAGTTCTTC
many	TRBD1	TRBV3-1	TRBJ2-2	CASGTGNTGELFF	TGTGCCAGTGGGACAGGGAACACCGGGGAGCTGTTTTTT
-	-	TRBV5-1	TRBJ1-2	CASSPGGEGYGYTF	TGCGCCAGCAGCCCCGGTGGGGAAGGCTATGGCTACACCTTC
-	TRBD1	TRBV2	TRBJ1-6	CASSGVGGGNSPLHF	TGTGCCAGCAGTGGGGTAGGGGGCGGTAATTCACCCCTCCACTTT
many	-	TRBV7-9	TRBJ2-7	CASSLALDRGITYEQYF	TGTGCCAGCAGCTTAGCGCTAGACAGAGGTATAACCTACGAGCAGTACTTC
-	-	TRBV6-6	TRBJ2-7	CASSRRGLTNEQYF	TGTGCCAGCAGTCGGCGGGGCCTTACCAACGAGCAGTACTTC
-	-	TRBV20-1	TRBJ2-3	CSASGTSTDTQYF	TGCAGTGCTAGCGGGACTAGCACAGATACGCAGTATTTT
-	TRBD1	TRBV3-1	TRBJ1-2	CASSDRGTNYGYTF	TGTGCCAGCAGCGACAGGGGCACCAACTATGGCTACACCTTC
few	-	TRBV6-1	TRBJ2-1	CASSEAVAVLRLNEQFF	TGTGCCAGCAGTGAAGCGGTAGCGGTCCTGCGCCTCAATGAGCAGTTCTTC
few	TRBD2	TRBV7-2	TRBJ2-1	CASSPGLAGELGEQFF	TGTGCCAGCAGCCCGGGACTAGCGGGAGAGTTAGGTGAGCAGTTCTTC
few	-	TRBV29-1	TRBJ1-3	CSVVRGSSGNTIYF	TGCAGCGTTGTTAGGGGGAGCTCTGGAAACACCATATATTTT
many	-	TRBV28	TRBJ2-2	CASAKNTGELFF	TGTGCCAGCGCTAAGAACACCGGGGAGCTGTTTTTT
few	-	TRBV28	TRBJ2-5	CASRSRQETQYF	TGTGCCAGCAGGTCGAGACAAGAGACCCAGTACTTC
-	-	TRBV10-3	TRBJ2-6	CAISLALRSGANVLTF	TGTGCCATCAGTCTTGCCCTACGCTCTGGGGCCAACGTCCTGACTTTC
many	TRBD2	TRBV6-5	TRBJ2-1	CASSSTPAGGRPYNEQFF	TGTGCCAGCAGTTCCACTCCCGCGGGAGGAAGACCCTACAATGAGCAGTTCTTC
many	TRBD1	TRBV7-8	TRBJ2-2	CASRGGAVGELFF	TGTGCCAGCAGAGGGGGCGCGGTCGGGGAGCTGTTTTTT
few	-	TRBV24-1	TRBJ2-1	CATSSGNSYNEQFF	TGTGCCACCAGTAGCGGAAACTCCTACAATGAGCAGTTCTTC
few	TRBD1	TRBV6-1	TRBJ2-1	CASSVVDRGGYNEQFF	TGTGCCAGCAGTGTAGTGGACAGGGGAGGGTACAATGAGCAGTTCTTC
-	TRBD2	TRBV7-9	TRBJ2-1	CASSTTTSGRADSYNEQFF	TGTGCCAGCAGCACAACGACTAGCGGGAGGGCCGATTCCTACAATGAGCAGTTCTTC
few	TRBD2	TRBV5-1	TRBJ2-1	CASSRSLAGNNEQFF	TGCGCCAGCAGTCGGTCCCTAGCGGGGAACAATGAGCAGTTCTTC
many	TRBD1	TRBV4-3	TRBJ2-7	CASSLTIGEQGVSYEQYF	TGCGCCAGCAGCCTAACGATTGGTGAACAGGGGGTATCCTACGAGCAGTACTTC
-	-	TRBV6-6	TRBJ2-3	CASKRDTQYF	TGTGCCAGCAAGAGAGATACGCAGTATTTT
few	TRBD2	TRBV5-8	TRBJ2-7	CASSLWLAGGYEQYF	TGTGCCAGCAGCTTGTGGCTAGCGGGAGGGTACGAGCAGTACTTC